This entry is about one T cell receptor (beta chain). This clone's antigen is unknown. Qualities for individual bases were not recorded, and no much larger clone is one base off. The library came from the immunoSEQ multiplex PCR assay. For the multiplex PCR, a mixture combining 60 forward primers for TCR Vbeta segments and 13 reverse primers for TCR Jbeta segments was used. Amplification of the CDR3 region of rearranged TCR beta genes was performed with a multiplex PCR assay on genomic DNA. The Illumina HiSeq System was used to sequence the amplified TCR beta libraries as 87-base-pair reads. In the original analysis: A later analysis tallied roughly 80 million unique TCR beta chains across the 610 or so repertoires, and about 12 million of those chains were shared by two or more donors. Raw reads were error-corrected and collapsed into unique sequences with a nearest-neighbor algorithm that merged closely related sequences to remove PCR and sequencing errors. CDR3 sequences were aligned to IMGT reference sequences to assign V, D and J gene segments. For a sequence to be retained, a match of at least six nucleotides was required to both a V gene segment and a J gene segment. Rearrangements were classified as productive when the CDR3 lacked stop codons and remained in frame with V and J, and all other rearrangements were classified as non-productive. CDR3 was defined by IMGT convention, running from the second conserved V-encoded cysteine to the conserved J-encoded phenylalanine. The earlier analysis of fewer than 750 of the donors excluded sequences that lacked an unambiguous match to a single V gene segment. An earlier analysis of 587 of the donors classified V segments as functional when productive rearrangements were above 56.7% and as segregating when the standard deviation between donors was above 5%. A statistical classification framework was built to diagnose cytomegalovirus status from the catalog of TCR beta chain sequences. A later analysis assigned V and J genes by comparing TCR nucleotide sequences with IMGT/GENE-DB human TR gene sequences. Using the TCRdist pipeline, a later analysis assigned CDR3 sequences along with most-parsimonious VDJ recombination scenarios. A later analysis defined each TCR beta chain by its CDR3 amino acid sequence plus V-gene family, and excluded reads lacking a unique V-gene family. In a later analysis, 450 to 600 highly shared, low-generation-probability nucleotide sequences were removed to address suspected cross-contamination and a sequencing artifact. A later analysis calculated a clonal expansion index for each public chain from normalized within-repertoire ranks of inferred template counts. A later analysis computed generation probabilities with a VDJ recombination model fitted to out-of-frame rearrangements, and checked the results against IGoR. A later analysis scored TCR-TCR, TCR-HLA and TCR-CMV co-occurrence with hypergeometric tests, applying a repertoire-size bias correction to TCR pairs. To estimate false discovery rates, a later analysis permuted the HLA or CMV assignments 20 times. A later analysis grouped co-occurring TCRs with DBSCAN, adding TCRdist sequence similarity when clustering within HLA-allele-positive subsets. Repertoires with fewer than 30,000 or more than 120,000 public chains, plus five repertoires with anomalous nucleotide sharing, were excluded from co-occurrence clustering. Here the immuneACCESS table is served through TCRdb, limited to in-frame sequences with V and J called. Missing clones are a known gap in these copies; in checked studies unresolved V genes cover under half, and the rest lacks a known reason. The DNA was the basis for D and trimming; V, J and clone size are from that table. The sample profile shows under 200,000 clones; 75% to 80% of them were found once. The top ten clones comprise roughly 2.6% of the sample.

The cohort consisted of hundreds of healthy bone marrow donors. At the time of sampling, every cohort member was nominally healthy, though immune exposures that went unrecorded were likely present. The donor was CMV seropositive and was included in the group of some 290 seropositive cohort members. Each donor provided a peripheral blood sample, and peripheral blood mononuclear cells were used for TCR beta sequencing. The Qiagen DNeasy Blood Extraction Kit was used to extract genomic DNA from the blood cell samples. Unmatched junction bases come to 8, with V trimmed by 5 bases and J by 5 bases. Via the germline V gene, CDR1 is MGHDK and CDR2 SYGVNS. The CDR3 contains 14 residues, cysteine and phenylalanine counted. Here the CDR3 DNA is all that survives: 42 bases in frame from base 1. The source of the sample is a study of cytomegalovirus exposure and HLA in healthy donors (dated by TCRdb to between 2016 and 2019). Concerning the study at large: An earlier analysis of some 620 of the donors reported approximately 300 Gb of sequence data and 95 million to 130 million unique TCR beta sequences obtained from around 190 million T cells. The study combined high-throughput TCR immunosequencing, statistical association of individual TCRs with disease status, and machine learning to predict cytomegalovirus infection status. In addition to the first cohort of 666 subjects, a separate validation cohort of some 120 different subjects was used. Alongside the repertoire data, information on donor age, sex, ethnicity and CMV serostatus was compiled. The number of typed donors differed by locus: about 629-630 for A, B, C, DRB1 and DQB1; 500 to 550 for DQA1; some 610 for DPA1; and around 470 for DPB1. Every repertoire in the discovery cohort had been generated on one and the same sequencing platform. A later analysis re-analyzed previously published TCR beta repertoires from roughly 600 donors and added high-resolution HLA genotyping to study TCR occurrence patterns. The genetic ancestry cluster associated with self-reported Caucasian donors included 80% to 90% of the roughly 400 genotyped donors. HLA typing covered class I and class II loci at four-digit resolution. The study was designed to test whether signatures of past pathogen exposure could be identified by cataloging public T cell receptors. Four to six DR-DQ haplotypes were handled as single units for association and clustering, since linkage in the cohort was strong. An earlier analysis of 587 of the donors used high-throughput TCR beta sequencing to judge whether each TCR beta V gene segment behaved as functional or pseudogenic. Rather than drawing on any new phenotypic data, the later analysis identified candidate immune exposures from TCR beta sequences and the way those sequences occurred across donors. A later genetic analysis took genome-wide SNP genotypes for about 55% of the roughly 670 donors and used that subset as a discovery cohort. About 280 gigabases of sequencing data and roughly 81 million unique TCR sequences made up an early release that covered several hundred HLA-typed donors. The T cell repertoires of 550 to 850 subjects were profiled by immunosequencing and related to cytomegalovirus serostatus. Among some 400 genotyped donors of the cohort, an average of about 240,000 unique TCR beta nucleotide sequences were sequenced per donor, roughly 18% of them non-productive. Here is what the overall study found, with its caveats: Correlated functional status among segregating V segments might be attributable to linkage disequilibrium, but an unknown experimental factor could not be ruled out. The cohort was sequenced for TCR beta chains only, and without alpha or paired-chain data the features that could be detected were limited. Because HLA typing was unavailable for some donors at each locus, only the typed subset was used in association tests. Roughly uniform sequencing depth across donors was assumed in presence/absence analyses, although this assumption may not hold. A cluster of highly shared sequence variants was judged likely to represent a technical artifact of the sequencing pipeline. In the study, 150 to 200 TCR beta chains were listed as associated with cytomegalovirus. The earlier analysis of 450 to 700 of the donors excluded around 17 rarely observed V segments, including chromosome 9 orphons, because counts were too low. Compared with equally common non-associated chains, HLA-associated TCR beta chains in a later analysis were more clonally expanded and had lower generation probabilities. A later genetic analysis associated a missense DCLRE1C variant with V-gene and J-gene trimming of TCR beta chains, and an independent cohort replicated the association. Strong co-occurrence of HLA alleles, especially DR and DQ, made assigning TCR associations to individual alleles difficult. It was suggested by the authors that the approach could potentially be generalized to other disease states and immunological phenotypes. Several of the top co-occurrence clusters appeared to be linked to parvovirus B19, influenza, CMV and Epstein-Barr virus, according to a later analysis. A later analysis found that most CMV-associated TCR beta chains appeared HLA-restricted, with HLA associations seemingly driven largely by CMV exposure. Most TCR sequences were observed very rarely across donors, whereas some public TCRs were present in many individuals. The 87-base-pair reads could not distinguish some IMGT-functional V segments, including TRBV6-2 and TRBV6-3, so those segments were excluded. In an earlier analysis of about 540 of the donors, most TCR beta V segments were observed in productive rearrangements about 87% or about 30% of the time, broadly matching IMGT annotations. At a false discovery rate of 0.05, a later analysis linked under 20,000 TCR beta sequences to specific HLA alleles. The only immune exposure information available for the cohort was CMV serostatus. A later genetic analysis reported fewer N-insertions in productive TCRs among donors in an Asian-associated ancestry cluster than the roughly 700-donor mean. Cytomegalovirus status was reported to be diagnosed by the classifier with high specificity and sensitivity in both the original and validation cohorts. A further reported finding was that TCR beta sequences accurately predicted the HLA-A and HLA-B alleles for most subjects in the first cohort. Three of the identified cytomegalovirus-associated TCR beta chains were confirmed in vitro to be specific for cytomegalovirus antigens. In a later analysis, the rate of TCR association differed among HLA loci, with DRB1 alleles having the most associated TCRs and HLA-C alleles having the fewest.

This receptor was taken from a woman aged 40-49 years in good health and CMV-seropositive. Sequenced sample: PBMCs. The rearrangement combines TRBV25-1 with TRBJ1-2, and TRBD1 matches 7 of the central bases. DNA sequence: TGTGCCAGCAGTCGAAAAGGGGGCCAGTATGGCTACACCTTC. This codes for CASSRKGGQYGYTF.